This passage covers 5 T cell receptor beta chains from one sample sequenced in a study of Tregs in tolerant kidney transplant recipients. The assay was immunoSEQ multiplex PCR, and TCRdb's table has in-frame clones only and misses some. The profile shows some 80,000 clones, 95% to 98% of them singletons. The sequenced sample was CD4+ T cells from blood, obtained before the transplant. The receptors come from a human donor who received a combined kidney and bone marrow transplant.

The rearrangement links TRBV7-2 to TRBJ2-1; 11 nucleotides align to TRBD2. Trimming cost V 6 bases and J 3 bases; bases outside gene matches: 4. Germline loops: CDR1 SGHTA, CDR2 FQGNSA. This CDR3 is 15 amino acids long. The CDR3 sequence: CASSQTSGVYNEQFF. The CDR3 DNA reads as TGTGCCAGCAGTCAGACTAGCGGGGTCTACAATGAGCAGTTCTTC.

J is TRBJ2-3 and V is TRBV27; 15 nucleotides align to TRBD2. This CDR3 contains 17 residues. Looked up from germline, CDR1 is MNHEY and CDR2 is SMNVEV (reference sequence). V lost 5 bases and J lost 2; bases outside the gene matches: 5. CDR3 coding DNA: TGTGCCAGCAGTCCCAGGACTAGCGGGGGGGCCACAGATACGCAGTATTTT. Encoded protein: CASSPRTSGGATDTQYF.

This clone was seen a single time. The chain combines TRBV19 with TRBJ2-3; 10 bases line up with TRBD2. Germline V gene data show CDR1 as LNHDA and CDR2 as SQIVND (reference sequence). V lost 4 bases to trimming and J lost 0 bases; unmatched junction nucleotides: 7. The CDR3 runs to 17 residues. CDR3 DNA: TGTGCCAGTAGTAGAATAGCGGGGGGAAGTAGCACAGATACGCAGTATTTT. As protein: CASSRIAGGSSTDTQYF.

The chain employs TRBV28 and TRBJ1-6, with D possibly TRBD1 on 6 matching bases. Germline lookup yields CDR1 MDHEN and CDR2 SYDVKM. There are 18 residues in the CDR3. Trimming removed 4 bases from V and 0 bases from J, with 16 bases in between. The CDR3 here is CASSSHPLDSSYNSPLHF. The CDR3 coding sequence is TGTGCCAGCAGTTCTCACCCCCTGGACAGCTCCTATAATTCACCCCTCCACTTT. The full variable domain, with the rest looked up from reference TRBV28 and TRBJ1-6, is DVKVTQSSRYLVKRTGEKVFLECVQDMDHENMFWYRQDPGLGLRLIYFSYDVKMKEKGDIPEGYSVSREKKERFSLILESASTNQTSMYLCASSSHPLDSSYNSPLHFGNGTRLTVT.

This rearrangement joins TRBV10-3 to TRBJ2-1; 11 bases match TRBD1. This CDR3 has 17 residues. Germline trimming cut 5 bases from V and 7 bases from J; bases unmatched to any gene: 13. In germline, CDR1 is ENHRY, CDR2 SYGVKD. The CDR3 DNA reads TGTGCCATCAGTAGAATAACCGGGACAGGGGGAAAGAATGAGCAGTTCTTC. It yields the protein CAISRITGTGGKNEQFF.